One and the same sample provided the 32 T cell receptor beta chains below, sequenced in a study of human T cells and chemical hapten exposure. Described time point: patch test 1, 2 weeks after DPC sensitization. Treatment indicated: therapeutic diphenylcyclopropenone sensitization with weekly scalp DPC. TCRdb ran MiXCR on the RACE reads and lists one entry per CDR3 protein. The data hold roughly 360,000 distinct CDR3 sequences, with approximately 5% observed a single time. The source material was whole blood, sampled in connection with sensitization to the hapten diphenylcyclopropenone (DPC). The origin of the receptors is a woman aged 45 to 65 with alopecia areata. Some clones in this sample may be carry-over from other donors' samples.

Concerning this clonotype: This may arise from a read error, as a much more abundant clone is one base away. The V gene is TRBV12-3 or TRBV12-4, the J gene TRBJ1-2, with TRBD1 identical over 7 bases. The CDR3 extends over 13 amino acids. The junction had 4 bases not matched to a gene; V was cut back by 5 bases and J by 4 bases. The CDR3 DNA reads as TGTGCCAGCAGTGCCGGGACAGCCTATGGCTACACCTTC. Its protein is CASSAGTAYGYTF.

The chain is built from TRBV5-5 and TRBJ2-7, with TRBD1 identical over 10 bases. After removal of 5 bases from V and 4 bases from J, the junction contained 6 bases not matched to a gene. Germline loops: CDR1 SGHKS, CDR2 YYEKEE (reference sequence). The CDR3 length is 14 residues. The CDR3 loop is CASRRPGQGYEQYF. The CDR3 region has the DNA TGTGCCAGCAGGCGGCCGGGACAGGGGTACGAGCAGTACTTC.

Concerning this clonotype itself: A read error is possible here, since a much larger clone lies one base away. V usage is TRBV6-2 or TRBV6-3 and J usage is TRBJ1-1, with 7 bases identical to TRBD1. CDR1 and CDR2 (germline): MNHEY, SVGEGT. This CDR3 has 14 amino acids. V gave up 4 bases and J gave up 1 base; unmatched junction bases: 3. The CDR3 bases are TGTGCCAGCAGTTCCTGGACAGGGAACACTGAAGCTTTCTTT. This encodes CASSSWTGNTEAFF.

The chain links TRBV20-1 to TRBJ2-1; D call uncertain. Germline V gene sequence: CDR1 DFQATT, CDR2 SNEGSKA (reference sequence). This CDR3 is built from 15 residues. V was pared by 3 bases and J by 4 bases, with 16 bases between. The CDR3 loop reads CSASSSIPRYNEQFF. CDR3 bases: TGCAGTGCTAGTTCCAGCATTCCAAGGTACAATGAGCAGTTCTTC.

This clonotype was observed many times. This chain connects TRBV2 to TRBJ2-2; tentative D call: TRBD1 (8 bases). Germline V gene data show CDR1 as SNHLY and CDR2 as FYNNEI. Trimming pared 11 bases from V and 6 bases from J, leaving 22 bases between. The CDR3 sequence is 15 residues long. As DNA, the CDR3 is TGTGCCGGGACAGGAACTAGCGATGTTGCCGGGGAGCTGTTTTTT. Amino acid sequence: CAGTGTSDVAGELFF.

The table lists this clonotype with a few counts. The gene calls are TRBV6-5 and TRBJ2-1; 9 nucleotides align to TRBD2. The ends lost 4 bases at V and 4 bases at J; junction bases unmatched: 8. CDR1 and CDR2 from the germline V gene are MNHEY and SVGAGI. The CDR3 is made up of 16 amino acids. CDR3 bases: TGTGCCAGCAGTTCCCCCCTTAGCGGGGGTTACAATGAGCAGTTCTTC. Translation: CASSSPLSGGYNEQFF.

Only a few counts were recorded for this clonotype. The rearrangement links TRBV12-3 or TRBV12-4 to TRBJ1-6; 9 positions agree with TRBD1. This CDR3 has 14 residues. J gave up 9 bases and V 7 bases, and 7 bases lay outside the gene matches. CDR3 nucleotides: TGTGCCAGCACCACGGGACAGGGCAGTTCACCCCTCCACTTT. Translating gives CASTTGQGSSPLHF.

At least ten counts were recorded for this clonotype. The chain is built from TRBV5-1 and TRBJ2-3; D call uncertain. In germline, CDR1 is SGHRS, CDR2 YFSETQ. V lost 4 bases and J 6 bases, leaving 12 bases between the germline ends. The CDR3 is 13 residues long. Here the CDR3 reads CASSPTQEDTQYF. Here the CDR3 DNA reads TGCGCCAGCAGCCCGACCCAGGAGGATACGCAGTATTTT. Combining the CDR3 with reference TRBV5-1 and TRBJ2-3 gives the whole variable domain KAGVTQTPRYLIKTRGQQVTLSCSPISGHRSVSWYQQTPGQGLQFLFEYFSETQRNKGNFPGRFSGRQFSNSRSEMNVSTLELGDSALYLCASSPTQEDTQYFGPGTRLTVL.

This clonotype was picked up a small number of times. The V and J genes are TRBV7-9 and TRBJ1-5, with 8 bases aligning to TRBD1. The CDR3 is 15 residues long. Germline CDR1 SEHNR, CDR2 FQNEAQ (reference sequence). J lost 2 bases, V lost 3 bases, and 3 bases had no gene match. The CDR3 protein is CASSFQGAGNQPQHF. CDR3 coding DNA: TGTGCCAGCAGCTTCCAGGGGGCAGGCAATCAGCCCCAGCATTTT.

The chain links TRBV28 to TRBJ2-7; no clear D. Trimming took 3 bases from V and 3 from J, leaving 15 bases between them. This CDR3 spans 15 amino acids. CDR1 is MDHEN, CDR2 SYDVKM, per germline. DNA of the CDR3: TGTGCCAGCAGTTTGGGCGGTTACCTAAGCTACGAGCAGTACTTC. Amino acids: CASSLGGYLSYEQYF.

In its sample, this clonotype was seen a few times. The gene calls are TRBV5-1 and TRBJ2-2; 9 bases match TRBD1. CDR1 SGHRS and CDR2 YFSETQ come from the germline V gene. V shed 5 bases, J shed 4 bases, and the junction held 6 bases outside the gene matches. The CDR3 loop spans 15 amino acids. CDR3 sequence reads: CASSSQGAATGELFF. DNA of the CDR3: TGCGCCAGCAGTTCACAGGGGGCAGCCACCGGGGAGCTGTTTTTT.

The chain recombines TRBV20-1 with TRBJ2-3, with TRBD1 matching over 10 bases. CDR3 length equals 16 residues. V shed 1 base and J 4 bases; nucleotides not matched to a gene: 8. Germline CDR1 is DFQATT and CDR2 is SNEGSKA (reference sequence). CDR3 sequence: CSARGLDRGRADTQYF. The CDR3 DNA reads as TGCAGTGCTAGAGGACTTGACAGGGGGCGGGCAGATACGCAGTATTTT.

Ten or more counts support this clonotype. The rearrangement joins TRBV20-1 to TRBJ2-2; TRBD2 agrees at 7 bases. Germline lookup yields CDR1 DFQATT and CDR2 SNEGSKA (reference sequence). V lost 2 bases, J lost 5 bases, and 5 bases stayed unmatched. The CDR3 covers 14 residues. The CDR3 DNA reads as TGCAGTGCTAGAAAGCCTAGCGGAACCGGGGAGCTGTTTTTT. It encodes CSARKPSGTGELFF.

At least ten counts were recorded for this clonotype. J is TRBJ2-7 and V is TRBV6-2 or TRBV6-3, with D tentatively TRBD1 (5 bases). The CDR3 sequence is 17 residues long. The V gene lost 7 bases and the J gene lost 0 bases, with 22 bases spanning the gap. The germline gives CDR1 MNHEY, CDR2 SVGEGT. The CDR3 loop is CASTSLRGRRSSYEQYF. The CDR3 DNA follows: TGTGCCAGCACCTCCCTTAGGGGCAGACGAAGCTCCTACGAGCAGTACTTC.

This clonotype was detected many times. The chain is built from TRBV30 and TRBJ2-3, with 11 bases identical to TRBD2. The CDR3 spans 15 residues. Germline CDR1 GTSNPN, CDR2 SVGIG (reference sequence). V trimming: 5 bases; J trimming: 1 base; junction bases outside the gene matches: 5. The CDR3 reads CAWAPGLAGTDTQYF. The CDR3 bases are TGTGCCTGGGCTCCGGGACTAGCGGGCACAGATACGCAGTATTTT. Variable domain in full (rest from reference TRBV30 and TRBJ2-3): SQTIHQWPATLVQPVGSPLSLECTVEGTSNPNLYWYRQAAGRGLQLLFYSVGIGQISSEVPQNLSASRPQDRQFILSSKKLLLSDSGFYLCAWAPGLAGTDTQYFGPGTRLTVL.

V is TRBV6-4 and J is TRBJ1-1; D is ambiguous. The germline V gene has CDR1 MRHNA and CDR2 SNTAGT. Trimming shortened V by 5 bases and J by 0 bases, and 16 bases separated the two germline ends. The CDR3 contains 16 residues. The CDR3 coding sequence is TGTGCCAGCAGTTACAGAAGGATTCTCATGAACACTGAAGCTTTCTTT. Protein product: CASSYRRILMNTEAFF.

This clonotype was seen at least ten times. The chain has TRBV7-8 and TRBJ2-1; 9 nucleotides match TRBD1. In germline, CDR1 is SGHVS, CDR2 FQNEAQ. The CDR3 has 16 amino acids. Trimming at V came to 2 bases and at J to 8 bases, leaving 10 bases not matched to a gene. The CDR3 reads CASSLWANRGLDEQFF. CDR3 nucleotide sequence: TGTGCCAGCAGCTTATGGGCAAACAGGGGGCTCGATGAGCAGTTCTTC.

Only one count was recorded for this clonotype. A read error may be the cause here, since a much bigger clone is one base away. The conserved final phenylalanine or tryptophan is absent from the CDR3, which likely points to a read error. The chain employs TRBV19 and TRBJ2-1; D is ambiguous. Germline V gene lookup returns CDR1 LNHDA and CDR2 SQIVND (reference sequence). This CDR3 is built from 12 residues. V dropped 3 bases and J dropped 6 bases, with 6 bases sitting between them. The CDR3 protein is CASSMTGNEQFS. The DNA for the CDR3 is TGTGCCAGTAGTATGACGGGCAATGAGCAGTTCTCC.

This clonotype appeared a few times. This chain connects TRBV6-1 to TRBJ2-7; TRBD1 aligns across 10 bases. CDR3 length: 16 residues. Germline assignment: CDR1 MNHNS and CDR2 SASEGT. Losses at the gene ends were 6 bases for V and 0 bases for J; bases not matched to a gene: 8. The CDR3 bases are TGTGCCAGCAGGCCGGGACAGGGGATCCCCTCCTACGAGCAGTACTTC. Translating gives CASRPGQGIPSYEQYF.

The chain uses TRBV20-1 and TRBJ2-7; D could derive from TRBD1 or TRBD2 (5 bases each). CDR3 length: 14 amino acids. Trimming left V 0 bases short and J 4 bases short, with 13 bases between. The V gene's germline CDR1 is DFQATT and CDR2 SNEGSKA (reference sequence). The CDR3 DNA is TGCAGTGCTAGAGATCGGGGCGGCCTGTACGAGCAGTACTTC. It translates to CSARDRGGLYEQYF.

The chain combines TRBV2 with TRBJ1-6, with unresolved D. This CDR3 has 13 residues. V dropped 8 bases and J dropped 5 bases, with 10 bases sitting between them. From germline, CDR1 is SNHLY and CDR2 FYNNEI. CDR3 loop: CASAQSDNSPLHF. The CDR3 DNA reads as TGTGCCAGCGCACAGTCGGATAATTCACCCCTCCACTTT. The entire variable domain, with the rest obtained from reference TRBV2 and TRBJ1-6, is as follows: EPEVTQTPSHQVTQMGQEVILRCVPISNHLYFYWYRQILGQKVEFLVSFYNNEISEKSEIFDDQFSVERPDGSNFTLKIRSTKLEDSAMYFCASAQSDNSPLHFGNGTRLTVT.

The chain couples TRBV11-2 to TRBJ2-7, with 8 nucleotides matching TRBD1. This CDR3 spans 13 amino acids. V shed 5 bases, J shed 2 bases, and the junction held 2 bases outside the gene matches. Germline V gene data show CDR1 as SGHAT and CDR2 as FQNNGV. The CDR3 bases are TGTGCCAGCAGCCACAGGGGGGCCTACGAGCAGTACTTC. Translated, it gives CASSHRGAYEQYF. The entire variable domain, with the rest obtained from reference TRBV11-2 and TRBJ2-7, is as follows: EAGVAQSPRYKIIEKRQSVAFWCNPISGHATLYWYQQILGQGPKLLIQFQNNGVVDDSQLPKDRFSAERLKGVDSTLKIQPAKLEDSAVYLCASSHRGAYEQYFGPGTRLTVT.

This rearrangement joins TRBV13 to TRBJ2-3; perhaps TRBD2 as D (6 bases). Trimming removed 6 bases from V and 0 bases from J, with 25 bases in between. From germline, CDR1 is PRHDT and CDR2 FYEKMQ (reference sequence). The length of the CDR3 is 19 residues. The CDR3: CASRPVAEFAGLSTDTQYF. DNA of the CDR3: TGTGCCAGCAGACCCGTGGCGGAGTTCGCGGGACTTAGCACAGATACGCAGTATTTT.

At least ten counts were recorded for this clonotype. This rearrangement joins TRBV27 to TRBJ2-7; weak D call: TRBD2 (5 bases). There are 15 residues in the CDR3. Trimming cost V 4 bases and J 4 bases, with 17 bases left between them. Germline CDR1 and CDR2: MNHEY and SMNVEV (reference sequence). For the CDR3, the DNA is TGTGCCAGCAGTTGGGCGAGGGTCGGGGTGTACGAGCAGTACTTC. The encoded protein is CASSWARVGVYEQYF.

This chain joins TRBV7-9 and TRBJ1-1; 8 positions agree with TRBD1. The CDR3 is 16 amino acids. Germline V gives CDR1 SEHNR, CDR2 FQNEAQ (reference sequence). V trimming: 5 bases; J trimming: 1 base; junction bases outside the gene matches: 9. The CDR3 sequence: CASSPPGQGANTEAFF. As DNA, the CDR3 is TGTGCCAGCAGCCCCCCGGGCCAGGGGGCGAACACTGAAGCTTTCTTT.

This clonotype has more than one count but fewer than ten. This rearrangement joins TRBV6-5 to TRBJ2-3, with 9 bases fitting TRBD2. The CDR3 consists of 15 residues. Germline V lookup: CDR1 MNHEY, CDR2 SVGAGI. With 2 bases clipped from V and 4 bases from J, the junction kept 4 bases outside the gene matches. For the CDR3, the DNA is TGTGCCAGCAGTTACAATGTAGCGGGGGCAGATACGCAGTATTTT. Its protein is CASSYNVAGADTQYF.

The J gene is TRBJ2-3, the V gene TRBV20-1; 7 positions agree with TRBD1. V gave up 6 bases and J gave up 1 base; unmatched junction bases: 16. This CDR3 contains 17 residues. Per the germline V gene, CDR1 is DFQATT and CDR2 is SNEGSKA (reference sequence). The CDR3 sequence: CSARKFSDRMGTDTQYF. As DNA, the CDR3 is TGCAGTGCAAGGAAATTTTCGGACAGGATGGGCACAGATACGCAGTATTTT.

This clonotype was found many times. V and J are TRBV20-1 and TRBJ1-5; maybe TRBD1 (5 bases). V dropped 1 base and J dropped 2 bases, with 9 bases sitting between them. From germline, CDR1 is DFQATT and CDR2 SNEGSKA (reference sequence). The CDR3 has 14 amino acids. CDR3 in DNA: TGCAGTGCTAGAGGCGGGGGGGGCAATCAGCCCCAGCATTTT. Amino acids: CSARGGGGNQPQHF.

This clonotype was seen only a few times. This chain uses TRBV5-1 with TRBJ2-3; 15 bases align to TRBD2. Looked up from germline, CDR1 is SGHRS and CDR2 is YFSETQ. Unmatched junction bases numbered 8, after V lost 3 bases and J lost 0 bases. There are 19 residues in the CDR3. In DNA, the CDR3 is TGCGCCAGCAGCTCTGGACTGGGACTAGCGGGGGGAAGCACAGATACGCAGTATTTT. Residues: CASSSGLGLAGGSTDTQYF.

There are a few counts of this clonotype. The V call is TRBV20-1, the J call TRBJ1-1; TRBD1 might be the D (5 bases). Germline CDR1 and CDR2: DFQATT and SNEGSKA (reference sequence). The V and J ends lost 0 bases and 0 bases respectively, with 17 bases between them. CDR3 length: 17 residues. The CDR3 nucleotides are TGCAGTGCTAGAGATCGTGGAGGGAGGGGAATGAACACTGAAGCTTTCTTT. This encodes CSARDRGGRGMNTEAFF.

This clonotype has at least ten counts. This chain links TRBV29-1 with TRBJ2-3; no clear D gene. V lost 0 bases and J lost 4, with 17 bases in between. From germline, CDR1 is SQVTM and CDR2 ANQGSEA. The CDR3 loop spans 16 amino acids. For the CDR3, the DNA is TGCAGCGTTGAAGATCCCGGCACAACTACACCAGATACGCAGTATTTT. As protein: CSVEDPGTTTPDTQYF.

This clonotype was counted at least ten times. The V call is TRBV7-9, the J call TRBJ1-6, with a tentative D call TRBD1 (6 bases). V lost 5 bases, J lost 6 bases, and 14 bases lay in between. The CDR3 extends over 15 amino acids. In germline, CDR1 is SEHNR, CDR2 FQNEAQ (reference sequence). CDR3 coding DNA: TGTGCCAGCAGCCCGAGGGGGGGGCCTAATTCACCCCTCCACTTT. Its translation: CASSPRGGPNSPLHF.